Included here is one T cell receptor (beta chain) sequence, with context. No antigen is known for it. There are no base qualities to consult, and no much larger clone falls within one base. The data were obtained in a study of human T cells and chemical hapten exposure (dated by TCRdb to the early 2020s). In terms of the full investigation: Libraries were pooled for sequencing, and per-sample TCR yields varied mainly because of small differences in library volumes within the pool. The study tracked peripheral blood TCR repertoire changes in vivo during primary and secondary sensitization to the hapten diphenylcyclopropenone (DPC) in alopecia patients. From each blood RNA sample, both TCR alpha and TCR beta chains were sequenced. Study-wide conclusions, independent of this receptor: After repeated subsampling, changes were observed in the strength of the expansion versus patch-test correlation and in the threshold at which the correlation became significant. The number of TCRs above 1 in 1000 frequency did not change with DPC sensitization; there was no evidence of global repertoire structure alterations.

The protocol used for the library was RACE. Sequencing was performed on a NextSeq 500. Library preparation attached unique molecular identifiers to individual cDNA molecules for quantitative, reproducible TCR counting. As for the authors' bioinformatics: A median of around 96,000 TCRs per sample was observed, with a range of about 20,000 to 750,000. V, J and CDR3 annotation of the TCR reads was performed with the Decombinator software suite. For PS versus PT1 abundance plots, all samples were subsampled to the same number of TCRs (28,000). TCRs were defined as expanded if absent before sensitization and observed at least eight times at the 2-week time point. TCRdb handled the public reads itself, with Q25 trimming in fastp and clone calling in MiXCR, and kept productive beta chains. Under each unique CDR3 protein, matching rows form one entry showing the most common genes and DNA. These V and J calls originate from TCRdb's pipeline instead of the authors' own analysis. This sample has roughly 30,000 distinct CDR3 sequences in its table, and 6.5% to 8.5% of those were observed once. The ten most abundant clones make up under 10% of the sample.

Read against the paper, the sample's time point label means: healthy volunteer bleed at 2 weeks. Total RNA was isolated from unfractionated whole blood collected in Tempus Blood RNA tubes. Four or five healthy volunteers served as TCR sequencing controls and were bled at day 0, 2 weeks and 6 weeks. V is reduced by 2 bases and J by 6 bases, leaving a spacing of 17 bases between them. The CDR3 goes from the cysteine to the phenylalanine over 16 residues. The only DNA kept is the CDR3, 48 bases in frame from the first base. The sequencing sample was made of whole blood. The sequence was obtained from a human donor in good health. Some clones in this sample may be carry-over from other donors' samples. This chain is built from TRBV12-3 or TRBV12-4 and TRBJ1-5; a weak D assignment points to TRBD1 (5 bases agree). The CDR3 reads as follows: CASSLWVGQGSQPQHF. The DNA sequence is given as TGTGCCAGCAGTTTATGGGTGGGTCAGGGAAGTCAGCCCCAGCATTTT.